These 27 T cell receptor beta chains originate from one sample sequenced in a study of blood T cells in healthy people across ages. Alongside a J-beta primer mix, a sample-barcoded 5' primer served in a second PCR lasting about 6 to 11 cycles. Each CDR3 protein is one row after TCRdb ran MiXCR on the 5' RACE reads. The data contain more than 450,000 distinct CDR3 sequences, about 26% of them singletons. These data were also reused for a study on T cells of mothers and their children.

The sequenced sample consisted of blood. Receptors originate from a boy under 10 years old in good health.

V gene TRBV20-1 combines with J gene TRBJ1-1; 7 nucleotides match TRBD1. V lost 8 bases and J lost 3; bases outside the gene matches: 12. This CDR3 has 14 amino acids. Germline-derived CDR1 and CDR2 are DFQATT and SNEGSKA (reference sequence). CDR3 DNA sequence: TGCAGTTCCGGGGAGGGGGCGAGGTACACTGAAGCTTTCTTT. Its translation is CSSGEGARYTEAFF.

The chain links TRBV28 to TRBJ2-7; 7 bases fit TRBD1. The junction had 9 bases not matched to a gene; V was cut back by 4 bases and J by 0 bases. The CDR3 is made up of 16 amino acids. Per germline, CDR1 MDHEN and CDR2 SYDVKM. This CDR3 is CASSSTGAKNSYEQYF. The CDR3 DNA sequence: TGTGCCAGCAGTTCAACAGGGGCAAAGAACTCCTACGAGCAGTACTTC.

This clonotype has more than one count but fewer than ten. The rearrangement joins TRBV18 to TRBJ2-7; TRBD2 aligns across 9 bases. The CDR3 contains 15 residues. J was trimmed by 6 bases and V by 3 bases; bases with no gene match: 9. Germline loops: CDR1 KGHSH, CDR2 LQKENI. CDR3 sequence: CASSPEREVLLEQYF. The CDR3 DNA sequence: TGTGCCAGCTCACCCGAGCGGGAGGTCTTACTCGAGCAGTACTTC.

In this sample, this clonotype turned up a few times. The chain uses TRBV18 and TRBJ2-2, with D possibly TRBD1 on 6 matching bases. The CDR3 extends over 15 amino acids. CDR1 KGHSH and CDR2 LQKENI come from the germline V gene. Deletions cut 1 base from V and 7 bases from J, with 13 bases between. DNA of the CDR3: TGTGCCAGCTCACCACTTGGTCAGGGACACGGGGAGCTGTTTTTT. Protein product: CASSPLGQGHGELFF.

This clonotype was seen a few times. This could be a read error, since a much larger clone is one nucleotide away. The V and J genes are TRBV20-1 and TRBJ2-1, with TRBD2 identical over 7 bases. The V and J ends lost 1 base and 2 bases, in that order; junction bases with no gene match: 5. This CDR3 comprises 15 residues. CDR1 and CDR2 from the germline V gene are DFQATT and SNEGSKA (reference sequence). The CDR3 DNA is TGCAGTGCTAGAGCGGGCGGGAGCCCCTACAATGAGCAGTTCTTC. This sequence encodes CSARAGGSPYNEQFF.

This clonotype has more than one count but fewer than ten. The rearrangement links TRBV7-3 to TRBJ2-1; 7 positions match TRBD1. Germline assignment: CDR1 SGHTA and CDR2 FQGTGA. With 4 bases clipped from V and 15 bases from J, the junction kept 9 bases outside the gene matches. The CDR3 totals 12 residues. CDR3 coding DNA: TGTGCCAGCAGCTCCGACAGGGAATGGTTGTTCTTC. This gives the protein CASSSDREWLFF.

The V and J genes are TRBV6-2 or TRBV6-3 and TRBJ2-5; 9 nucleotides align to TRBD2. The DNA matches TRBJ2-1 better at its end, which makes the J call doubtful. The CDR3 has 22 residues. In germline, CDR1 is MNHEY, CDR2 SVGEGT. DNA of the CDR3: TGTGCCAGCAGTTACTCGGTTCGGTCGGGACTAGCCCACCTAACCAACTACAATGAGCAGTTCTTC. Residues: CASSYSVRSGLAHLTNYNEQFF.

Only a few counts were recorded for this clonotype. The chain joins TRBV10-3 to TRBJ1-2, with D possibly matching TRBD1 (6 bases). The V gene lost 3 bases and the J gene lost 7 bases, with 12 bases spanning the gap. CDR1 is ENHRY and CDR2 is SYGVKD in the germline V gene. This CDR3 spans 13 amino acids. CDR3 nucleotide sequence: TGTGCCATCAGTGAACAGGGTGAGGGTGGCTACACCTTC. This codes for CAISEQGEGGYTF.

Comment on this clonotype: An end of the junction differs from the germline gene, which may be a read error. The chain has TRBV4-1 and TRBJ1-2, with TRBD1 as a possible D gene (6 bases). CDR1 is MGHRA, CDR2 YSYEKL, per germline. The CDR3 has 13 amino acids. The CDR3 DNA follows: TGCGCCAGCAGCCAAGATCCGAGGGGGGGCTTCACCTTC. It specifies CASSQDPRGGFTF.

This clonotype was recorded a few times. The rearrangement links TRBV7-2 to TRBJ2-5, with 8 nucleotides matching TRBD2. Trimming took 5 bases from V and 5 from J; bases not matched to a gene: 7. The CDR3 runs to 14 residues. Germline lookup yields CDR1 SGHTA and CDR2 FQGNSA. DNA of the CDR3: TGTGCCAGCAGCGCAAGCGGGAGCCATGAGACCCAGTACTTC. This translates into CASSASGSHETQYF.

The V and J genes are TRBV5-1 and TRBJ1-2, with TRBD1 matching over 8 bases. With V trimmed by 0 bases and J by 6 bases, 7 bases remained unmatched. The CDR3 has 15 amino acids. Germline V gives CDR1 SGHRS, CDR2 YFSETQ. The chain's CDR3 is CASSLDPRTGHGYTF. The CDR3 DNA reads as TGCGCCAGCAGCTTGGACCCACGGACAGGGCATGGCTACACCTTC.

The rearrangement joins TRBV27 to TRBJ1-5; D is unclear. CDR3 length: 15 amino acids. Trimming removed 3 bases at V and 0 bases at J, with 9 bases between. Germline V CDR1 and CDR2: MNHEY, SMNVEV (reference sequence). CDR3 nucleotides: TGTGCCAGCAGTTTTGCCGATCATAGCAATCAGCCCCAGCATTTT. Its translation: CASSFADHSNQPQHF.

This clonotype has a handful of counts. This chain links TRBV28 with TRBJ2-7; 7 positions agree with TRBD2. CDR1 is MDHEN and CDR2 is SYDVKM in the germline V gene. The CDR3 totals 14 residues. V shed 1 base, J shed 6 bases, and the junction held 6 bases outside the gene matches. CDR3 in DNA: TGTGCCAGCAGTTTATACGGGACTACTCTCGAGCAGTACTTC. This translates into CASSLYGTTLEQYF.

CDR3 loop: CAISERELTGNTIYF. The CDR3 DNA is TGTGCCATCAGTGAGAGGGAACTAACTGGAAACACCATATATTTT. V usage is TRBV10-3 and J usage is TRBJ1-3; D unresolved. This CDR3 spans 15 amino acids. The V gene lost 2 bases and the J gene lost 2 bases, with 10 bases spanning the gap. Germline assignment: CDR1 ENHRY and CDR2 SYGVKD.

The chain recombines TRBV9 with TRBJ2-1, with a weak D call TRBD1 (5 bases). The J call is uncertain, as TRBJ2-5 better fits the DNA end. CDR3 length: 15 residues. Germline assignment: CDR1 SGDLS and CDR2 YYNGEE. CDR3 protein: CASSASPQGTETQYF. CDR3 DNA: TGTGCCAGCAGCGCCTCCCCGCAGGGTACGGAGACCCAGTACTTC.

This clonotype showed up just a few times. J is TRBJ1-3 and V is TRBV6-6; D gene unclear. CDR3 length equals 14 residues. Germline V gene lookup returns CDR1 MNHNY and CDR2 SVGAGI (reference sequence). V gave up 8 bases and J gave up 0 bases, with 11 bases separating them. The CDR3 loop is CASHLGYSGNTIYF. In DNA form, the CDR3 reads TGTGCCAGCCACCTGGGGTACTCTGGAAACACCATATATTTT.

CDR3 coding DNA: TGCGCCAGCAGCGCGGTTAACCAGGGGTCAGCTTACACCTTC. Translating gives CASSAVNQGSAYTF. The chain is built from TRBV5-1 and TRBJ1-2; a weak D match, TRBD1 (6 bases). Trimming shortened V by 4 bases and J by 11 bases, and 21 bases separated the two germline ends. CDR1 SGHRS and CDR2 YFSETQ come from the germline V gene. The CDR3 covers 14 residues. Variable domain in full (rest from reference TRBV5-1 and TRBJ1-2): KAGVTQTPRYLIKTRGQQVTLSCSPISGHRSVSWYQQTPGQGLQFLFEYFSETQRNKGNFPGRFSGRQFSNSRSEMNVSTLELGDSALYLCASSAVNQGSAYTFGSGTRLTVV.

This clonotype was observed at least ten times. V and J are TRBV29-1 and TRBJ2-5; possibly TRBD2 for D (5 bases). V was shortened by 8 bases and J by 0 bases, with 19 bases between the two germline ends. Germline lookup yields CDR1 SQVTM and CDR2 ANQGSEA. This CDR3 is built from 15 residues. CDR3 residues: CSPRTPEEHQETQYF. The CDR3 DNA reads as TGCAGCCCCCGCACCCCGGAGGAGCACCAAGAGACCCAGTACTTC.

This clonotype was counted between two and nine times. The V and J genes are TRBV7-3 and TRBJ2-3; possibly TRBD2 for D (5 bases). This CDR3 has 13 amino acids. Deletions cut 7 bases from V and 5 bases from J, with 13 bases between. From germline, CDR1 is SGHTA and CDR2 FQGTGA. DNA for the CDR3: TGTGCCAGCAATCTTGGGAGTGGAGATACGCAGTATTTT. Protein sequence: CASNLGSGDTQYF.

This chain links TRBV18 with TRBJ2-3; TRBD2 matches 7 bases. Trimming removed 3 bases from V and 3 bases from J; junction bases left unmatched: 9. In germline, CDR1 is KGHSH, CDR2 LQKENI. The CDR3 is made up of 16 amino acids. This chain's CDR3 is CASSPTSRIPTDTQYF. The DNA for the CDR3 is TGTGCCAGCTCACCGACTAGCAGGATTCCAACAGATACGCAGTATTTT.

The sample holds a few counts of this clonotype. This chain links TRBV20-1 with TRBJ2-7; perhaps D is TRBD1 or TRBD2 (6 bases each). There are 13 residues in the CDR3. The V gene's germline CDR1 is DFQATT and CDR2 SNEGSKA (reference sequence). V was shortened by 3 bases and J by 3 bases, with 12 bases between the two germline ends. The CDR3 DNA sequence: TGCAGTGCTAGCCCGGGGGACAACTACGAGCAGTACTTC. Protein: CSASPGDNYEQYF.

The chain recombines TRBV5-1 with TRBJ1-2, with 9 bases aligning to TRBD1. After removal of 1 base from V and 6 bases from J, the junction contained 7 bases not matched to a gene. CDR1 SGHRS and CDR2 YFSETQ come from the germline V gene. The CDR3 loop spans 15 amino acids. The CDR3 loop is CASSLYRGLIDGYTF. The DNA of the CDR3 is TGCGCCAGCAGCTTGTACAGGGGGCTGATCGATGGCTACACCTTC. The whole variable domain, filled in from reference TRBV5-1 and TRBJ1-2, reads KAGVTQTPRYLIKTRGQQVTLSCSPISGHRSVSWYQQTPGQGLQFLFEYFSETQRNKGNFPGRFSGRQFSNSRSEMNVSTLELGDSALYLCASSLYRGLIDGYTFGSGTRLTVV.

V is TRBV12-3 or TRBV12-4 and J is TRBJ2-5, with 8 bases fitting TRBD2. There are 14 residues in the CDR3. V lost 6 bases, J lost 5 bases, and 8 bases stayed unmatched. CDR3 loop: CASRRGLAGETQYF. The CDR3 coding sequence is TGTGCCAGCAGACGCGGACTAGCTGGGGAGACCCAGTACTTC.

This clonotype was seen a handful of times. The CDR3 DNA reads TGTGCCAGCAGCCAAGTGGGCGGATCCTACGAGCAGTACTTC. This encodes CASSQVGGSYEQYF. The chain employs TRBV3-1 and TRBJ2-7; D unresolved. Germline V gene sequence: CDR1 LGHDT, CDR2 YNNKEL (reference sequence). The CDR3 is 14 amino acids. V shed 1 base and J shed 1 base, with 8 bases lying between them.

This clonotype was recorded a few times. The chain is built from TRBV7-9 and TRBJ2-7; 7 bases line up with TRBD2. Germline lookup yields CDR1 SEHNR and CDR2 FQNEAQ (reference sequence). V lost 5 bases and J lost 0; bases outside the gene matches: 7. CDR3 length equals 15 residues. The CDR3 is CASSRLGRHSYEQYF. In nucleotides, the CDR3 is TGTGCCAGCAGCCGTCTCGGGAGGCACTCCTACGAGCAGTACTTC.

This CDR3 is CSVEAPTDTQYF. The CDR3 DNA sequence: TGCAGCGTTGAAGCGCCCACAGATACGCAGTATTTT. V is TRBV29-1 and J is TRBJ2-3; D not certain. The germline gives CDR1 SQVTM, CDR2 ANQGSEA. Trimming took 1 base from V and 2 from J, leaving 4 bases between them. The CDR3 is made up of 12 amino acids.

This clonotype has only a few counts. The rearrangement uses TRBV29-1 and TRBJ1-1; D call uncertain. Germline V gene data show CDR1 as SQVTM and CDR2 as ANQGSEA. The CDR3 runs 14 residues. Trimming pared 6 bases from V and 1 base from J, leaving 15 bases between. CDR3 DNA: TGCAGCGTAGAAAGAAGGTTAGCGAACACTGAAGCTTTCTTT. As protein: CSVERRLANTEAFF.